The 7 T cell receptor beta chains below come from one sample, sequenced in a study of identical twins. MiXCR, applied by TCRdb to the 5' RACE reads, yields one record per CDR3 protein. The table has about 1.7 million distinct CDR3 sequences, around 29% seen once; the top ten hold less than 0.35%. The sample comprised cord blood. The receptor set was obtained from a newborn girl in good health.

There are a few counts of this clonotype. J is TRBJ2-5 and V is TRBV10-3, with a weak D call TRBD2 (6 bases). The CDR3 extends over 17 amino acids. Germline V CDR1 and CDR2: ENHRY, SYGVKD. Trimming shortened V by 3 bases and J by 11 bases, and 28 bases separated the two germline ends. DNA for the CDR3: TGTGCCATCAGTGATCGGTTGCGGGGTCTACCCTTCAATGAGCAGTACTTC. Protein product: CAISDRLRGLPFNEQYF.

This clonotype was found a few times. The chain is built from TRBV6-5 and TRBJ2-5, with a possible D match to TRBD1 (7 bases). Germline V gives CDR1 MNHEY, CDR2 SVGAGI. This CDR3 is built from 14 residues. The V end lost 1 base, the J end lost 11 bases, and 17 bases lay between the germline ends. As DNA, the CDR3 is TGTGCCAGCAGTTACTGGCAGGGGGGCGAGGAGCAGTACTTC. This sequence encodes CASSYWQGGEEQYF.

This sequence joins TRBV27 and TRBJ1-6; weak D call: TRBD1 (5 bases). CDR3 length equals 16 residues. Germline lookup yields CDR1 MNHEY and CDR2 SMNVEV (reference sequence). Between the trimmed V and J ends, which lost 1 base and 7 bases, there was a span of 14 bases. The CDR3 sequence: CASSLLGGGSNSPLHF. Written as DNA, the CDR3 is TGTGCCAGCAGTTTATTGGGCGGGGGAAGCAATTCACCCCTCCACTTT.

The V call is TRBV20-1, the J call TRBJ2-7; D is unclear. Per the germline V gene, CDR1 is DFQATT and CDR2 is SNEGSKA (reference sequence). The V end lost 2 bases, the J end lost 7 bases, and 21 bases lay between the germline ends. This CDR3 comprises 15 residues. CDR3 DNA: TGCAGTGCTAGAAAGATAGGCGGCTCTTACAATGAGCAGTACTTC. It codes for CSARKIGGSYNEQYF.

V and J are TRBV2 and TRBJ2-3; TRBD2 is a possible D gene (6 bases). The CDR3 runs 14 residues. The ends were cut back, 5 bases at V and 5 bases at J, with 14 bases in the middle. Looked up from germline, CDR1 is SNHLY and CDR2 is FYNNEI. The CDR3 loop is CASSPAGQGDTQYF. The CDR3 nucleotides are TGTGCCAGCAGTCCAGCGGGCCAGGGAGATACGCAGTATTTT.

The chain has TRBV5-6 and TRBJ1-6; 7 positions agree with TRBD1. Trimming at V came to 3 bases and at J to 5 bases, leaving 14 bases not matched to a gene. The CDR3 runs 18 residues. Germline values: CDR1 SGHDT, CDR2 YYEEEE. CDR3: CASSSTGQLVRDNSPLHF. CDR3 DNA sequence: TGTGCCAGCAGCTCGACAGGGCAGCTGGTCAGGGATAATTCACCCCTCCACTTT.

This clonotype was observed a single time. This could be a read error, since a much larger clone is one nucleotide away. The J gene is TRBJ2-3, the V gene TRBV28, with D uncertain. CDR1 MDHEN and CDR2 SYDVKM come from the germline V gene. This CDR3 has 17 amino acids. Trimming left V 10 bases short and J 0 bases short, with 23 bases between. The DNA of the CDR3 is TGTGCCACCCTTCAGAATAAAGGCCTCTTAAGCACAGATACGCAGTATTTT. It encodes CATLQNKGLLSTDTQYF.